The 2 T cell receptor beta chains given below trace back to one sample, sequenced in a study of blood T cell repertoires in COVID-19. Method: immunoSEQ multiplex PCR; TCRdb's copy keeps in-frame clones and lacks some. Among about 120,000 clones listed, roughly three quarters were seen once. The sample was peripheral blood. These receptors all stem from a man aged 40-49 years with active or convalescent COVID-19.

V and J are TRBV27 and TRBJ2-7, with 11 bases lining up with TRBD1. The length of the CDR3 is 15 residues. V lost 6 bases and J lost 3; bases outside the gene matches: 7. Germline loops: CDR1 MNHEY, CDR2 SMNVEV (reference sequence). CDR3 DNA: TGTGCCAGCAGCCCTACCGGGACAGGGGGCTACGAGCAGTACTTC. This translates into CASSPTGTGGYEQYF.

This sequence joins TRBV1 and TRBJ2-1; the table's D call of TRBD2 was not tested on the DNA. TRBV1 is a recognized pseudogene. The CDR3 is 16 residues long. The CDR3 DNA reads as TGCACCAGCAGCCACCTAGCGGACCCGACCTACAATGAGCAGTTCTTC. Amino acid sequence: CTSSHLADPTYNEQFF.